There are many counts of the clone carrying this T cell receptor (beta chain). Its antigen is currently unknown. The cDNA was generated through 5'RACE incorporating 10-nucleotide random UMIs. One entry per CDR3 protein, called by TCRdb with MiXCR from the 5' RACE reads. The data hold about 65,000 distinct CDR3 sequences, with over 4% observed a single time. This sample is part of a study of neurological immune-mediated disorders. About the research overall: Relapsing-remitting forms accounted for about 90% of the 34 multiple sclerosis patients and secondary progressive forms for 3.

Whole-study findings and limits: The study found no CDR3 amino acid sequences shared by expanded clones across subjects, suggesting private repertoires in all groups.

Sequencing input: PBMCs. The receptor comes from a man aged 50 to 59 with multiple sclerosis.

CDR3 bases: TGTGCCAGCAGCGGGGCGGGGGACGCCACTGAAGCTTTCTTT. This sequence encodes CASSGAGDATEAFF. V usage is TRBV11-2 and J usage is TRBJ1-1, with D maybe TRBD1 (5 bases). Per germline, CDR1 SGHAT and CDR2 FQNNGV. V shed 5 bases and J shed 4 bases, with 14 bases lying between them. This CDR3 region has 14 residues. Drawing the rest from reference TRBV11-2 and TRBJ1-1, the complete variable domain is EAGVAQSPRYKIIEKRQSVAFWCNPISGHATLYWYQQILGQGPKLLIQFQNNGVVDDSQLPKDRFSAERLKGVDSTLKIQPAKLEDSAVYLCASSGAGDATEAFFGQGTRLTVV.